The clone carrying this T cell receptor beta chain was found a few times. Antigen unknown. The CDR3 has 15 amino acids. The germline V and J ends were trimmed by 8 bases and 0 bases, with 15 bases remaining between them. Germline V gene data show CDR1 as LNHNV and CDR2 as YYDKDF (reference sequence). The data stem from a study of T-cell reconstitution after alpha-beta-depleted transplantation in children. Study-level results: T-cell counts and diversity at one year post-transplant came mainly from newly produced T cells. As was reported, about two months after transplant, alpha-beta T cells came from several hundred expanded graft clones. Surviving recipient T cells and thymic progenitors underlay high day-60 TCRbeta diversity in some patients.

Unique molecular identifiers were used to barcode this TCRbeta library. Via MiXCR, TCRdb re-called the PCR reads, giving one row per CDR3 protein. In the table there are just over 950,000 distinct CDR3 sequences, about 31% of which are singletons. Source: PBMCs, mostly from graft donor cells, taken 360 days after TCRalphabeta/CD19-depleted stem cell transplant. The chain joins TRBV15 to TRBJ2-3; D call uncertain. The receptor's source is a boy in the first two years of life who had a stem cell transplant for SCID, so the T cells may come from the graft donor. Here the CDR3 reads CATRPNGISTDTQYF. CDR3 in DNA: TGTGCCACCCGTCCAAACGGCATTAGCACAGATACGCAGTATTTT.